This T cell receptor (beta chain) was profiled in a study of T cells in Graves' hyperthyroidism and ophthalmopathy. Amplification of TCR beta CDR3 regions used RNA as the template. First-round RT-PCR targeting the TCR CDR3 was performed with the HTBI primer set. TCRdb reprocessed the multiplex PCR reads via MiXCR and lists one record per CDR3 protein. The sample holds roughly 300,000 distinct CDR3 sequences, 20% to 25% seen once. The CDR3 is 14 residues long. V was shortened by 1 base and J by 4 bases, with 10 bases between the two germline ends. Per the germline V gene, CDR1 is SGHVS and CDR2 is FNYEAQ.

V usage is TRBV7-6 and J usage is TRBJ1-1; possibly TRBD1 for D (6 bases). The clonotype originates from a woman aged 45 to 65 with Graves' hyperthyroidism. Specimen: blood. The CDR3 DNA follows: TGTGCCAGCAGCTTAGGGGGGCGCACCACTGAAGCTTTCTTT. It specifies CASSLGGRTTEAFF.